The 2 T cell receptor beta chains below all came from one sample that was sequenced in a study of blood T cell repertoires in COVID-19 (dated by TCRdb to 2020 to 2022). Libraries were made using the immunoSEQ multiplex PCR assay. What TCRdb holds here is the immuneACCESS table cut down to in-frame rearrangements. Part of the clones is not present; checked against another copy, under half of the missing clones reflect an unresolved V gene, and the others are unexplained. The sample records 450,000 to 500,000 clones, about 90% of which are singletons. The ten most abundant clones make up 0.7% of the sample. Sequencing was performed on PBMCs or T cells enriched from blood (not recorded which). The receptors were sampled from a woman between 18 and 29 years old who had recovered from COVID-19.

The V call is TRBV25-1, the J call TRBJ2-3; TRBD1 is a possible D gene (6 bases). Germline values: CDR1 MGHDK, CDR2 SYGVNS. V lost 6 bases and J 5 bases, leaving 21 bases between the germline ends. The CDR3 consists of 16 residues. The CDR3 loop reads CASSPRGVRGLDTQYF. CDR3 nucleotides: TGTGCCAGCAGCCCCAGAGGAGTCAGGGGCTTAGATACGCAGTATTTT.

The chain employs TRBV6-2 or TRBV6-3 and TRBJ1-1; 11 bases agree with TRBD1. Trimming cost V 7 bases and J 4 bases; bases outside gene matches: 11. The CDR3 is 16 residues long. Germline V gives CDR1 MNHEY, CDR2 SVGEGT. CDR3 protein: CASNYRTGGKGTEAFF. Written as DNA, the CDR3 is TGTGCCAGCAATTATCGGACAGGGGGCAAGGGCACTGAAGCTTTCTTT.